This TCR beta chain is drawn from a study of shared clonotypes between healthy human individuals. With 3 bases clipped from V and 3 bases from J, the junction kept 6 bases outside the gene matches. Germline V gene sequence: CDR1 WSHSY, CDR2 SAAADI. The CDR3 has 15 amino acids. Some clones are missing from TCRdb's copy, which holds only in-frame ones; the method was immunoSEQ multiplex PCR. The sample has 950,000 to 1,100,000 clones, more than 75% seen once. Investigators divided CD4+ cells into CD45RA+ naive and CD45RA-negative memory subsets. The source is a man aged 18 to 30 in good health. Some clones in this sample may be carry-over from other donors' samples. V and J are TRBV10-2 and TRBJ1-1, with 8 bases that match TRBD1. Material: memory CD4+ T cells from PBMCs. Subset given: CD45RA-negative fraction. The CDR3, as DNA: TGCGCCAGCAGTGATCAGGGGGCGTCGGACACTGAAGCTTTCTTT. Protein sequence: CASSDQGASDTEAFF.